This T cell receptor beta chain was retrieved from a study of response to subunit inactivated influenza vaccine. General observations from the study: Authors suggested each seasonal flu vaccination may recruit only limited numbers of new T cells.

A few counts support this clonotype. Its cognate antigen is unknown. TCRdb re-called the RT-PCR reads with MiXCR, one entry per CDR3 protein. The data hold around 170,000 distinct CDR3 sequences, with about 11% observed a single time. The V gene's germline CDR1 is MGHRA and CDR2 YSYEKL. There are 16 residues in the CDR3. V dropped 0 bases and J dropped 5; count of bases not matched to a gene: 8. This clonotype was obtained from a man between 50 and 69 years old who received an inactivated influenza vaccine. Sequenced here: CD8+ T cells sorted from PBMCs, sampled approximately 25 months after vaccination. V and J are TRBV4-1 and TRBJ2-7; 9 bases are shared with TRBD1. The CDR3 loop is CASSQDRPGQGHEQYF. The CDR3 region has the DNA TGCGCCAGCAGCCAAGATCGTCCGGGACAGGGCCACGAGCAGTACTTC.